Listed below are T cell receptor beta chains from one sample, sequenced in a study of blood T cell repertoires in COVID-19. Generated by immunoSEQ multiplex PCR, the TCRdb table keeps only in-frame clones and is missing some. The sample lists approximately 70,000 clones; approximately 87% were seen once. Sequencing was done on a sample of peripheral blood. The source is a woman aged 55-70 years with acute or convalescent COVID-19. Each CDR3 is given with its conserved first and last residue. Fields, in order: D gene, J gene, clone size, V gene, CDR3 protein, CDR3 DNA. A D gene is named only where the DNA matches it firmly. The listing skips clone size in some rows; elsewhere it reads once, few, many or a size class.

- | TRBJ1-2 | - | TRBV27 | CASSSWGGYGYTF | TGTGCCAGCAGTTCGTGGGGAGGATATGGCTACACCTTC
- | TRBJ1-4 | - | TRBV18 | CASSPRFTGTQDEKLFF | TGTGCCAGCTCACCCAGATTCACCGGGACACAGGATGAAAAACTGTTTTTT
- | TRBJ1-5 | - | TRBV2 | CASRREDSNQPQHF | TGTGCCAGCCGGAGGGAAGATAGCAATCAGCCCCAGCATTTT
TRBD2 | TRBJ2-1 | once | TRBV9 | CASSVRTSGGPVGNEQFF | TGTGCCAGCAGCGTAAGAACTAGCGGGGGACCGGTTGGCAATGAGCAGTTCTTC
TRBD1 | TRBJ2-1 | - | TRBV15 | CATSPREGTGNYNEQFF | TGTGCCACCAGCCCCCGGGAAGGGACAGGGAACTACAATGAGCAGTTCTTC
TRBD1 | TRBJ2-5 | once | TRBV5-1 | CASSSGTAQETQYF | TGCGCCAGCAGCTCGGGGACAGCTCAAGAGACCCAGTACTTC
TRBD1 | TRBJ1-5 | - | TRBV5-4 | CASSLEGAGQPQHF | TGTGCCAGCAGCTTGGAGGGGGCAGGGCAGCCCCAGCATTTT
- | TRBJ1-2 | - | TRBV12-3/TRBV12-4 | CASSPHTDYGYTF | TGTGCCAGCAGTCCCCACACAGACTATGGCTACACCTTC
TRBD2 | TRBJ2-1 | few | TRBV19 | CASSVWLAGGANEQFF | TGTGCCAGTAGTGTCTGGCTAGCGGGAGGGGCAAATGAGCAGTTCTTC
- | TRBJ2-1 | - | TRBV7-9 | CASSGASYNEQFF | TGTGCCAGCAGTGGGGCCTCCTACAATGAGCAGTTCTTC
TRBD1 | TRBJ2-2 | - | TRBV7-6 | CASSLGAGGDKNGELFF | TGTGCCAGCAGCTTAGGGGCAGGGGGCGATAAAAACGGGGAGCTGTTTTTT
TRBD2 | TRBJ2-1 | - | TRBV7-3 | CASSRAGGVGEQFF | TGTGCCAGCAGTAGAGCGGGAGGGGTGGGTGAGCAGTTCTTC
TRBD2 | TRBJ2-1 | - | TRBV9 | CASSVGGGGRNEQFF | TGTGCCAGCAGCGTAGGCGGGGGAGGGCGGAATGAGCAGTTCTTC
- | TRBJ1-3 | - | TRBV6-1 | CASSELGISSGNTIYF | TGTGCCAGCAGTGAATTGGGCATAAGCTCTGGAAACACCATATATTTT
- | TRBJ1-5 | - | TRBV10-3 | CATGLEGRGPQHF | TGTGCCACTGGGCTGGAAGGGAGAGGGCCCCAGCATTTT
- | TRBJ1-4 | - | TRBV18 | CASSPADTGLNEKLFF | TGTGCCAGCTCACCAGCCGATACAGGTCTTAATGAAAAACTGTTTTTT
TRBD2 | TRBJ2-5 | - | TRBV19 | CASTSGIGSGGQETQYF | TGTGCCAGTACTAGCGGTATTGGTAGCGGGGGCCAAGAGACCCAGTACTTC
TRBD1 | TRBJ1-6 | - | TRBV18 | CASSPGTGDRSPLHF | TGTGCCAGCTCACCCGGGACAGGGGATCGGTCACCCCTCCACTTT
- | TRBJ2-5 | once | TRBV24-1 | CATRGGAETQYF | TGTGCCACCAGAGGGGGGGCTGAGACCCAGTACTTC
TRBD2 | TRBJ2-1 | - | TRBV5-6 | CASSYGPGLALGDEQFF | TGTGCCAGCAGTTACGGCCCGGGACTAGCGCTAGGTGATGAGCAGTTCTTC
TRBD1 | TRBJ2-5 | once | TRBV12-3/TRBV12-4 | CASFQNRGKTQYF | TGTGCCAGCTTCCAAAACAGGGGGAAGACCCAGTACTTC
- | TRBJ1-1 | few | TRBV6-2/TRBV6-3 | CASSYLDRAPNTEAFF | TGTGCCAGCAGTTATCTAGACAGAGCCCCGAACACTGAAGCTTTCTTT
TRBD1 | TRBJ1-5 | - | TRBV27 | CASGPGTGLIQPQHF | TGTGCCAGTGGGCCCGGGACAGGGTTGATTCAGCCCCAGCATTTT
- | TRBJ1-2 | - | TRBV2 | CASAGRYGYTF | TGTGCCAGCGCAGGGCGGTATGGCTACACCTTC
- | TRBJ2-1 | - | TRBV5-1 | CAGGGRGPSYNEQFF | TGCGCCGGGGGGGGGCGGGGACCCTCCTACAATGAGCAGTTCTTC
- | TRBJ1-5 | - | TRBV28 | CASSLGGLRIGQPQHF | TGTGCCAGCAGTTTGGGGGGACTGAGAATAGGGCAGCCCCAGCATTTT
- | TRBJ1-2 | - | TRBV6-9 | CASSTPPIAGPRYGYTF | TGTGCCAGCAGTACCCCCCCCATTGCAGGGCCCCGCTATGGCTACACCTTC
TRBD1 | TRBJ2-3 | - | TRBV18 | CASSSITGDTDTQYF | TGTGCCAGCTCATCAATAACAGGGGACACAGATACGCAGTATTTT